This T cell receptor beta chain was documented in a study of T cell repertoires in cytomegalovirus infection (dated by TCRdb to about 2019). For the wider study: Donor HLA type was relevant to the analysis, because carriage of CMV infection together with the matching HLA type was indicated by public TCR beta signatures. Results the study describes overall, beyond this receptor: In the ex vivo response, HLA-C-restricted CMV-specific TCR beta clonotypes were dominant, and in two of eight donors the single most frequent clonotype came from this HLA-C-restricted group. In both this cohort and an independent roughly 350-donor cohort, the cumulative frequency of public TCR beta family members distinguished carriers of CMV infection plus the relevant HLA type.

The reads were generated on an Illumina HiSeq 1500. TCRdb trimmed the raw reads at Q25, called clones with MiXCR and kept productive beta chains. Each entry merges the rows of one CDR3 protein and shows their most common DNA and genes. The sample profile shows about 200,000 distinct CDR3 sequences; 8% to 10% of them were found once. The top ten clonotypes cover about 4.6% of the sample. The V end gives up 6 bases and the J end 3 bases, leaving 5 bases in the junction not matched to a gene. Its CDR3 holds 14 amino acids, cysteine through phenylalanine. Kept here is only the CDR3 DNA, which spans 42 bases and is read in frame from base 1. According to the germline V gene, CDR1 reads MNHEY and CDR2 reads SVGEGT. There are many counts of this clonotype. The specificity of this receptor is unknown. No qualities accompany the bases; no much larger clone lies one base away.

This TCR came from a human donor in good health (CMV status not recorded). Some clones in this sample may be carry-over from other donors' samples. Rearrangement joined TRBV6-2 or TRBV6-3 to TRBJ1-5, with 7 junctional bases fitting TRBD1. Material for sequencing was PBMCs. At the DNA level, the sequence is TGTGCCAGCAGGAAGACAGGGAACAATCAGCCCCAGCATTTT. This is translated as CASRKTGNNQPQHF.